This T cell receptor (beta chain) was recovered during a study of human T cells and chemical hapten exposure. Individual cDNA molecules in this library carried unique molecular identifiers. Via MiXCR, TCRdb re-called the RACE reads, giving one row per CDR3 protein. The sample holds about 96,000 distinct CDR3 sequences, roughly a tenth seen once. Time point of the sample: patch test 2, 6 weeks after DPC sensitization. The treatment here: therapeutic diphenylcyclopropenone sensitization with weekly scalp DPC. The sequences come from whole blood, collected in connection with sensitization to the hapten diphenylcyclopropenone (DPC). This sequence was found in a woman aged 40 to 50 with alopecia areata. Some clones in this sample may be carry-over from other donors' samples.

CDR3 region: CASSLWLAGVRNEQYF. The CDR3, as DNA: TGTGCCAGCAGTTTGTGGCTAGCGGGAGTTAGAAACGAGCAGTACTTC. This chain joins TRBV28 and TRBJ2-7; 10 bases line up with TRBD2. Germline V CDR1 and CDR2: MDHEN, SYDVKM. The CDR3 covers 16 residues. With 3 bases clipped from V and 5 bases from J, the junction kept 10 bases outside the gene matches.